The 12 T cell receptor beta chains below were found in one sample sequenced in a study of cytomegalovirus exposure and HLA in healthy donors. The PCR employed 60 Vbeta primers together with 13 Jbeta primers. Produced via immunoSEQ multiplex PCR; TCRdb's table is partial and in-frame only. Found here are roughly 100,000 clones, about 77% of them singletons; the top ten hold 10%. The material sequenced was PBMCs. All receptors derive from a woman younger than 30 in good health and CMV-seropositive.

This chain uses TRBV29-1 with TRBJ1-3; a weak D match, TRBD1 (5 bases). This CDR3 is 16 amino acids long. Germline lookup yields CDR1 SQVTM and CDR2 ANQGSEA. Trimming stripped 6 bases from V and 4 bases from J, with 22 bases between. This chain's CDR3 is CSVGGAGRGPGNTIYF. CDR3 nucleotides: TGCAGCGTGGGGGGAGCGGGGAGAGGTCCAGGAAACACCATATATTTT.

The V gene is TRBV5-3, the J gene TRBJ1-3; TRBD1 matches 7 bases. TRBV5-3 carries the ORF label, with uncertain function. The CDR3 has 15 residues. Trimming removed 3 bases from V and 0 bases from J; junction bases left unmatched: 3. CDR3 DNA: TGTGCCAGAAGCTCAGACAGGGACTCTGGAAACACCATATATTTT. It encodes CARSSDRDSGNTIYF.

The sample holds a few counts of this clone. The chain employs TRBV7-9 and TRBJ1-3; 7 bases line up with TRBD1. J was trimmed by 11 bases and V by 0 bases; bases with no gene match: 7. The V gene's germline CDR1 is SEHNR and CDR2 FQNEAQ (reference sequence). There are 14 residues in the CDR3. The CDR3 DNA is TGTGCCAGCAGCTTAGCCGGGACAGAAGGTTCCATATATTTT. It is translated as CASSLAGTEGSIYF.

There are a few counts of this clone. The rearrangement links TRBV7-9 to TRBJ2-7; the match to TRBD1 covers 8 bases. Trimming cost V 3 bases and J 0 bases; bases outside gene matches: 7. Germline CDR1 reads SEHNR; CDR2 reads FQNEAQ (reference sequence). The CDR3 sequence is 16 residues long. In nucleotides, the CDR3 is TGTGCCAGCAGCTTGACCGGGACAGGCTTCTCCTACGAGCAGTACTTC. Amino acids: CASSLTGTGFSYEQYF.

The CDR3 here is CAISEVVYGYTF. The CDR3 DNA sequence: TGTGCCATCAGTGAGGTCGTCTATGGCTACACCTTC. The V call is TRBV10-3, the J call TRBJ1-2, with no clear D. The V gene's germline CDR1 is ENHRY and CDR2 SYGVKD. Trimming pared 2 bases from V and 4 bases from J, leaving 5 bases between. This CDR3 has 12 residues.

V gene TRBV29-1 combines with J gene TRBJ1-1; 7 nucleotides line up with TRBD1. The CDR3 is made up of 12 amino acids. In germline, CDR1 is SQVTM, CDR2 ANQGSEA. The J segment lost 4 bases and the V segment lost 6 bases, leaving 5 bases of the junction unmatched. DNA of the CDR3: TGCAGCGTGAGACCAGGGGGCACTGAAGCTTTCTTT. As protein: CSVRPGGTEAFF.

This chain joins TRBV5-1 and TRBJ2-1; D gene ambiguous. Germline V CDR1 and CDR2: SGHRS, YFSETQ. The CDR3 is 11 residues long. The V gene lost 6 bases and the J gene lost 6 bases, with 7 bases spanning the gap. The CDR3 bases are TGCGCCAGCAAGTGGCTCAATGAGCAGTTCTTC. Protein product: CASKWLNEQFF.

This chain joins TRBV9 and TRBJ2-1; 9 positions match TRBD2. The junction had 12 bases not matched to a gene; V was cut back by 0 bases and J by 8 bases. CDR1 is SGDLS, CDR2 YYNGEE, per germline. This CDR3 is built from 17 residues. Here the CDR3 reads CASSVAKVLAGRDEQFF. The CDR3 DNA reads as TGTGCCAGCAGCGTAGCTAAGGTACTAGCGGGCCGGGATGAGCAGTTCTTC.

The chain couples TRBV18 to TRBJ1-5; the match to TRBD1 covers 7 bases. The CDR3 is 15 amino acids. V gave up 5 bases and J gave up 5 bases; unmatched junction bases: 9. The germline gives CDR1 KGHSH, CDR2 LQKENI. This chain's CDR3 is CASSSQGQAYQPQHF. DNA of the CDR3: TGTGCCAGCTCATCTCAAGGACAGGCTTATCAGCCCCAGCATTTT.

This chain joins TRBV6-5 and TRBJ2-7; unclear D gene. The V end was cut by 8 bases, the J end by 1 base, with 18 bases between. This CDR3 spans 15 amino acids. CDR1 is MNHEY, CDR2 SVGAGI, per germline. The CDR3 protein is CASWSPAFGSYEQYF. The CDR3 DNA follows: TGTGCCAGCTGGTCCCCGGCGTTCGGGTCCTACGAGCAGTACTTC.

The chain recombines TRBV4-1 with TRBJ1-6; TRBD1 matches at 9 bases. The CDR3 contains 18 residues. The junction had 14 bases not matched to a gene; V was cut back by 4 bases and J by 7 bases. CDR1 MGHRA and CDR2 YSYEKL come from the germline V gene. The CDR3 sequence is CASSPTARDRVWNSPLHF. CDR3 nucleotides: TGCGCCAGCAGCCCAACCGCCCGGGACAGGGTCTGGAATTCACCCCTCCACTTT.

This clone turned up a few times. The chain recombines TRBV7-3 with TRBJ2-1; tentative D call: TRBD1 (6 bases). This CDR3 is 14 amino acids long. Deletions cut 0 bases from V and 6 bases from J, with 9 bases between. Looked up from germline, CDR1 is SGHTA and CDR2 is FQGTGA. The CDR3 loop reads CASSLTGGSNEQFF. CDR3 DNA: TGTGCCAGCAGCTTAACAGGGGGTAGCAATGAGCAGTTCTTC.